What follows are 15 T cell receptor beta chains derived from one specimen sequenced in a study of T cells in Graves' hyperthyroidism and ophthalmopathy. There were TCR beta CDR3 regions amplified from RNA transcripts. First-round RT-PCR of the TCR CDR3 relied on the HTBI primer set. TCRdb re-called the multiplex PCR reads with MiXCR, one entry per CDR3 protein. Of some 250,000 distinct CDR3 sequences detected, around 15% appear once; the ten largest clones hold roughly 30%. Source material: blood. These receptors came from a woman in her forties or fifties with Graves' hyperthyroidism that later progressed to Graves' ophthalmopathy.

This clonotype was observed many times. The J gene is TRBJ2-2, the V gene TRBV3-1, with D perhaps being TRBD1 or TRBD2 (5 bases each). The CDR3 is made up of 15 amino acids. CDR1 is LGHDT and CDR2 is YNNKEL in the germline V gene (reference sequence). The V end lost 8 bases, the J end lost 7 bases, and 20 bases lay between the germline ends. Here the CDR3 DNA reads TGTGCCAGCCGAAGGGGTATCACGGGGAACGGGGAGCTGTTTTTT. This gives the protein CASRRGITGNGELFF.

In this sample, this clonotype turned up many times. This rearrangement joins TRBV6-1 to TRBJ1-1, with D tentatively TRBD1 (5 bases). The CDR3 is 15 amino acids. Germline CDR1 reads MNHNS; CDR2 reads SASEGT. With 6 bases removed from V and 7 bases from J, the gap between germline ends came to 21 bases. Here the CDR3 DNA reads TGTGCCAGCAGACCCCGGGTGAGGGGAGTGAATGAAGCTTTCTTT. Amino acid sequence: CASRPRVRGVNEAFF.

This clonotype has only a few counts. The genes are TRBV19 and TRBJ1-1, with D possibly being TRBD1 (6 bases). V was cut by 1 base and J by 6 bases, with 21 bases left in between. The CDR3 contains 17 residues. The germline V gene encodes CDR1 LNHDA and CDR2 SQIVND (reference sequence). CDR3 residues: CASSIGPLQGRVAEAFF. In DNA, the CDR3 is TGTGCCAGTAGTATAGGACCCTTACAGGGAAGGGTGGCTGAAGCTTTCTTT.

In this sample, this clonotype turned up many times. The rearrangement uses TRBV28 and TRBJ2-1, with TRBD1 matching over 9 bases. This CDR3 spans 16 amino acids. In germline, CDR1 is MDHEN, CDR2 SYDVKM. Losses at the gene ends were 7 bases for V and 2 bases for J; bases not matched to a gene: 9. CDR3 protein: CASTLGGQGAYNEQFF. In nucleotides, the CDR3 is TGTGCCAGCACCCTAGGGGGACAGGGAGCCTACAATGAGCAGTTCTTC.

This clonotype has a count of ten or more. The chain employs TRBV20-1 and TRBJ2-1; D may be TRBD1 (6 bases). The CDR3 is 17 residues long. Germline loops: CDR1 DFQATT, CDR2 SNEGSKA (reference sequence). Trimming pared 5 bases from V and 6 bases from J, leaving 26 bases between. CDR3 protein: CSASSTGMGAFGNEQFF. The CDR3 DNA is TGCAGTGCTTCGAGCACGGGGATGGGGGCCTTCGGCAATGAGCAGTTCTTC.

The chain employs TRBV6-6 and TRBJ1-6, with D unresolved. The CDR3 has 15 amino acids. Germline-derived CDR1 and CDR2 are MNHNY and SVGAGI (reference sequence). V was pared by 0 bases and J by 6 bases, with 9 bases between. The CDR3, as DNA: TGTGCCAGCAGTTACTCGACCCAGTTTAATTCACCCCTCCACTTT. This encodes CASSYSTQFNSPLHF.

A few counts support this clonotype. The chain carries TRBV9 and TRBJ1-6; D perhaps matches TRBD1 (6 bases). The germline V and J ends were trimmed by 4 bases and 10 bases, with 18 bases remaining between them. The germline V gene has CDR1 SGDLS and CDR2 YYNGEE. The CDR3 spans 15 residues. CDR3 amino acids: CASSPLPGAGSPLHF. The CDR3 DNA is TGTGCCAGCAGCCCCCTCCCGGGGGCCGGGTCACCCCTCCACTTT.

This clonotype appeared many times. The genes are TRBV20-1 and TRBJ2-3; D call uncertain. Germline V lookup: CDR1 DFQATT, CDR2 SNEGSKA (reference sequence). Between the trimmed V and J ends, which lost 6 bases and 0 bases, there was a span of 10 bases. CDR3 length: 13 amino acids. CDR3 region: CSATATSTDTQYF. The CDR3 nucleotides read TGCAGTGCCACGGCGACTAGCACAGATACGCAGTATTTT.

This clonotype was picked up many times. The rearrangement uses TRBV5-1 and TRBJ1-2; TRBD1 aligns across 7 bases. After removal of 4 bases from V and 7 bases from J, the junction contained 13 bases not matched to a gene. The CDR3 runs 15 residues. Germline lookup yields CDR1 SGHRS and CDR2 YFSETQ. CDR3 residues: CASSPLGQARGGYTF. CDR3 nucleotide sequence: TGCGCCAGCAGCCCACTAGGACAGGCTAGGGGTGGCTACACCTTC.

Turning to this clonotype: A much larger clone differs from this one at a single base, so this may be a read error. The chain is built from TRBV20-1 and TRBJ1-1; tentatively, D is TRBD1 (6 bases). The CDR3 is 13 residues long. V was trimmed by 6 bases and J by 3 bases, leaving 14 bases between them. Germline lookup yields CDR1 DFQATT and CDR2 SNEGSKA (reference sequence). The CDR3 spells CSALDREYTEAFF. CDR3 nucleotides: TGCAGTGCCCTGGACAGAGAATACACTGAAGCTTTCTTT.

This clonotype was detected many times. The V gene is TRBV20-1, the J gene TRBJ2-1; TRBD2 matches at 8 bases. The CDR3 loop spans 14 amino acids. V was pared by 6 bases and J by 8 bases, with 12 bases of the junction left unmatched. CDR1 and CDR2 from the germline V gene are DFQATT and SNEGSKA (reference sequence). CDR3 coding DNA: TGCAGTGCCCTGCGGCCGGGAGGGATGGATGAGCAGTTCTTC. It codes for CSALRPGGMDEQFF.

This clonotype has a count of ten or more. The chain employs TRBV12-3 or TRBV12-4 and TRBJ1-1; 7 bases are shared with TRBD1. This CDR3 spans 14 amino acids. V trimming: 3 bases; J trimming: 8 bases; junction bases outside the gene matches: 9. The CDR3 here is CASSFGQGGFEAFF. The CDR3 DNA reads as TGTGCCAGCAGTTTTGGTCAGGGGGGCTTCGAAGCTTTCTTT.

This chain links TRBV4-2 with TRBJ2-3, with 8 bases matching TRBD2. Germline CDR1 reads LGHNA; CDR2 reads YNFKEQ. The CDR3 contains 15 residues. V shed 6 bases, J shed 2 bases, and the junction held 7 bases outside the gene matches. DNA for the CDR3: TGTGCCAGCAGTAAAGCGGGAGCCGACACAGATACGCAGTATTTT. Encoded protein: CASSKAGADTDTQYF.

This clonotype showed up just a few times. The rearrangement links TRBV5-8 to TRBJ2-7, with 12 bases lining up with TRBD2. CDR3 length equals 14 residues. V lost 4 bases, J lost 6 bases, and 5 bases stayed unmatched. Looked up from germline, CDR1 is SGHTS and CDR2 is YDEGEE. The CDR3 DNA follows: TGTGCCAGCAGCAGGGGACTAGCGGGCCCCGAGCAGTACTTC. Translation gives CASSRGLAGPEQYF.

The chain uses TRBV10-3 and TRBJ1-2, with D perhaps TRBD1 (5 bases). Per the germline V gene, CDR1 is ENHRY and CDR2 is SYGVKD. The CDR3 sequence is 15 residues long. V was trimmed by 2 bases and J by 8 bases, leaving 18 bases between them. The CDR3 DNA reads TGTGCCATCAGTGAGAAGGCTATAGGGGAGAGAGGCTACACCTTC. It codes for CAISEKAIGERGYTF.